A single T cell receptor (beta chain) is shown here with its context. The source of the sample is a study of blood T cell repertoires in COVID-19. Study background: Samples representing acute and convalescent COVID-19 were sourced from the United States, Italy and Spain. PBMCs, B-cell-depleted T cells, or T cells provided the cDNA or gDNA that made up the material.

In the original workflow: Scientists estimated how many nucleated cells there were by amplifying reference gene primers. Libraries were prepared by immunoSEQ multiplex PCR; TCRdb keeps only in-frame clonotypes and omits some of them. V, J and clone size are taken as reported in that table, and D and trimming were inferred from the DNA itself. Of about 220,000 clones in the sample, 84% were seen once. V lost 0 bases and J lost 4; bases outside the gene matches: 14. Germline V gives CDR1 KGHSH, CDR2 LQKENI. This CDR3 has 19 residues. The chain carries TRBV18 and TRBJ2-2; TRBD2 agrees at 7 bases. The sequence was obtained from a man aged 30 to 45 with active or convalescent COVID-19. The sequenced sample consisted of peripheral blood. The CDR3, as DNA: TGTGCCAGCTCACCACCGAGGGCGGGAGACCTCGTGGGCACCGGGGAGCTGTTTTTT. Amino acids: CASSPPRAGDLVGTGELFF.